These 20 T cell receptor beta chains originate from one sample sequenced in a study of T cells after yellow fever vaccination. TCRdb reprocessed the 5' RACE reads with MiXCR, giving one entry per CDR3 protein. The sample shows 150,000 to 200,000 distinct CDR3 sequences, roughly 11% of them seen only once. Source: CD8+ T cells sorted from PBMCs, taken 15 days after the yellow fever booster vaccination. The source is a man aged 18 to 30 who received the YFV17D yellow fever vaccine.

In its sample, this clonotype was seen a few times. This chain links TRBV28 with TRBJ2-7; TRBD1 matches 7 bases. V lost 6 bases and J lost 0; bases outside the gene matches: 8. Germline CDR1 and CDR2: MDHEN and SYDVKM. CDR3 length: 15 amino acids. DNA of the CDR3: TGTGCCAGCAGAGAAGACAGGGCCCCCTCCTACGAGCAGTACTTC. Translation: CASREDRAPSYEQYF.

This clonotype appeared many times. CDR3 nucleotides: TGCGCCAGCAGCTCCGGGTGGACTGAAGCTTTCTTT. Translating it yields CASSSGWTEAFF. The V gene is TRBV5-1, the J gene TRBJ1-1, with D unresolved. In germline, CDR1 is SGHRS, CDR2 YFSETQ. There are 12 residues in the CDR3. Trimming left V 3 bases short and J 5 bases short, with 8 bases between.

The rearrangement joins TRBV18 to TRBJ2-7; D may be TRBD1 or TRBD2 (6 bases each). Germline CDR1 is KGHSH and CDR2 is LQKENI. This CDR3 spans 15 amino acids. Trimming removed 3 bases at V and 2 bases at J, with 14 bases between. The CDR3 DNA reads TGTGCCAGCTCACCGTCCGGGGGCTCAACCTACGAGCAGTACTTC. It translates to CASSPSGGSTYEQYF.

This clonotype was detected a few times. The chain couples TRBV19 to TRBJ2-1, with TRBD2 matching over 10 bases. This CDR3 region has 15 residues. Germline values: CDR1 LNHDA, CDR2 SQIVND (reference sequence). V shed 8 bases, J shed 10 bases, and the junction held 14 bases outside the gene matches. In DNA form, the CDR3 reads TGTGCCAGTGCCACTAGCGGGGTCCTCCTGGGGGAGCAGTTCTTC. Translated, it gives CASATSGVLLGEQFF.

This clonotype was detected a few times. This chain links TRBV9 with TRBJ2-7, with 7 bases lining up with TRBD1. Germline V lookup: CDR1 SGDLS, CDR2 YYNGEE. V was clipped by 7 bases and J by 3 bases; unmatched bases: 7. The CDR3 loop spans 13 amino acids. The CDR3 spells CASAGDSHYEQYF. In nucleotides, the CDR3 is TGTGCCAGCGCAGGGGACAGTCACTACGAGCAGTACTTC.

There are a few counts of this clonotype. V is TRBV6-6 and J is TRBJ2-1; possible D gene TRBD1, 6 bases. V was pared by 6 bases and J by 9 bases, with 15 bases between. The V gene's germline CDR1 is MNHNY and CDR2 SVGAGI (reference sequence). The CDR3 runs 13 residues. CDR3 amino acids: CASSSWGQAEQFF. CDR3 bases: TGTGCCAGCAGCTCCTGGGGGCAGGCTGAGCAGTTCTTC.

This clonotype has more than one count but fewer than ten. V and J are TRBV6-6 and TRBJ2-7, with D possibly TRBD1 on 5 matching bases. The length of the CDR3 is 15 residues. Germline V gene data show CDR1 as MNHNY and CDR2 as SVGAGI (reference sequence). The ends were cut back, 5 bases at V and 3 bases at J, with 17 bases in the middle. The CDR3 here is CASSDQGKGNYEQYF. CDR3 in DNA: TGTGCCAGCAGTGACCAGGGAAAGGGAAACTACGAGCAGTACTTC.

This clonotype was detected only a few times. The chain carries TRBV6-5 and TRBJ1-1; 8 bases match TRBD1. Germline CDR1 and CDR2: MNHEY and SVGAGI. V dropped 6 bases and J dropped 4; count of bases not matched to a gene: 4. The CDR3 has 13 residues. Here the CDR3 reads CASRTGALTEAFF. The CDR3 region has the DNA TGTGCCAGCAGGACAGGGGCGCTCACTGAAGCTTTCTTT.

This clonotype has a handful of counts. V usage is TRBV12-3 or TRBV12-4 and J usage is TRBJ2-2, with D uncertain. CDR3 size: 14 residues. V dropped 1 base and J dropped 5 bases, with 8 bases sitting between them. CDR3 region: CASSLGLGTGELFF. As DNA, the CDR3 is TGTGCCAGCAGTTTAGGTTTGGGGACCGGGGAGCTGTTTTTT.

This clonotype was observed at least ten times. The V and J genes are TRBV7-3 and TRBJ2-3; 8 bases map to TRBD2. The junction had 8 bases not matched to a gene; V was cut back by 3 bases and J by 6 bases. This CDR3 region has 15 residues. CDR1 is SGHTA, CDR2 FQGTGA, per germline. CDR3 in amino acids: CASSFSSGGLDTQYF. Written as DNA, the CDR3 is TGTGCCAGCAGCTTCTCCAGCGGGGGATTGGATACGCAGTATTTT.

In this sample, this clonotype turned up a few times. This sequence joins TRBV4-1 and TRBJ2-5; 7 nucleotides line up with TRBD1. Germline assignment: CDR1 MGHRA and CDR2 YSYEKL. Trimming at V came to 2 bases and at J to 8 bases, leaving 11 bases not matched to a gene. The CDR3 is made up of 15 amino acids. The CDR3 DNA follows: TGCGCCAGCAGCCAATCGACAGGGTTGAAGGACACCCAGTACTTC. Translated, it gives CASSQSTGLKDTQYF.

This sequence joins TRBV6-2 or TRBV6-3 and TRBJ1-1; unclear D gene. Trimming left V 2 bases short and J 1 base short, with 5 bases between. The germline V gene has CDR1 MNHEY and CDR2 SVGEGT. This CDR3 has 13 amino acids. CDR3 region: CASSYVSNTEAFF. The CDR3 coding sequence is TGTGCCAGCAGTTACGTCTCGAACACTGAAGCTTTCTTT.

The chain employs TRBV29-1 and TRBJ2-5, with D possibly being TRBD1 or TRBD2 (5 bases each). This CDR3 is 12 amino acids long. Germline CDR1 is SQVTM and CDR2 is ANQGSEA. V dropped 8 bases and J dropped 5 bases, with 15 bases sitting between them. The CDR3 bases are TGCAGCATGGGACGTATGGGGGAGACCCAGTACTTC. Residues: CSMGRMGETQYF.

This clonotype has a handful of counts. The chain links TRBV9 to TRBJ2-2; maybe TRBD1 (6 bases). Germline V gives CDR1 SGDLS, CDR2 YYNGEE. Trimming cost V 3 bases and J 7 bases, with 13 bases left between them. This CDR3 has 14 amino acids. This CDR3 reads CASSGGPYVGELFF. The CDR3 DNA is TGTGCCAGCAGCGGGGGGCCTTATGTCGGGGAGCTGTTTTTT.

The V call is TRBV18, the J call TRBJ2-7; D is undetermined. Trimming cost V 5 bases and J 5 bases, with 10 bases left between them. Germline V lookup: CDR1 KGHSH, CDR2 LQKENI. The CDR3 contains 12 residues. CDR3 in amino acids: CASSEVPNEQYF. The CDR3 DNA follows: TGTGCCAGCTCAGAGGTTCCCAACGAGCAGTACTTC.

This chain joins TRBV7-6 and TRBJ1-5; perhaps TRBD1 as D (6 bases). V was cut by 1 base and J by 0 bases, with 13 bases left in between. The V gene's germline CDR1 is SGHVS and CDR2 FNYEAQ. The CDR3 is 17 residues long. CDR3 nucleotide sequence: TGTGCCAGCAGCTTAGTCCGGGGGCCAGATAGCAATCAGCCCCAGCATTTT. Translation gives CASSLVRGPDSNQPQHF.

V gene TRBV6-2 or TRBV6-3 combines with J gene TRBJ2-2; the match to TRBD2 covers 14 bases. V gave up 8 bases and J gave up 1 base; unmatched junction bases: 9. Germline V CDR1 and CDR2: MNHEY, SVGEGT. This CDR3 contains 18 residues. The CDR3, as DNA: TGTGCCAGCGGCATAACCGGGACTAGCGGGGGGAACACCGGGGAGCTGTTTTTT. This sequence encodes CASGITGTSGGNTGELFF.

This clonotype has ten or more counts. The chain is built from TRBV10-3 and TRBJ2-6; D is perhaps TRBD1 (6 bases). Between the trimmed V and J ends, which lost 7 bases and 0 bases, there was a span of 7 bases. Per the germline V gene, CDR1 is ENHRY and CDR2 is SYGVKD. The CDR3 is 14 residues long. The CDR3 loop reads CAIMDSSGANVLTF. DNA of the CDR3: TGTGCCATCATGGACAGCTCTGGGGCCAACGTCCTGACTTTC.

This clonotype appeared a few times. For the CDR3, the DNA is TGCGCCAGCAGCTCCGGACGGAGCACAGATACGCAGTATTTT. Translating gives CASSSGRSTDTQYF. This rearrangement joins TRBV5-1 to TRBJ2-3; D is unclear. This CDR3 spans 14 amino acids. The germline V and J ends were trimmed by 3 bases and 0 bases, with 8 bases remaining between them. Germline CDR1 is SGHRS and CDR2 is YFSETQ.

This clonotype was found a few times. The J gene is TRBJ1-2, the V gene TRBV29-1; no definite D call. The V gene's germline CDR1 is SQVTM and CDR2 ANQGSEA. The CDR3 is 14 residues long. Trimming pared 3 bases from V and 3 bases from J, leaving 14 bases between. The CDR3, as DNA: TGCAGCGTTGAGGTCCGCCAGTGGGACTATGGCTACACCTTC. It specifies CSVEVRQWDYGYTF.